The 31 T cell receptor beta chains given below trace back to one sample, sequenced in a study of cytotoxic CD8 clonotypes in ibrutinib-treated CLL. Some clones are missing from TCRdb's copy, which holds only in-frame ones; the method was immunoSEQ multiplex PCR. The data contain 50,000 to 65,000 clones, approximately 54% of them singletons. The starting material was PBMCs, obtained after 12 months of ibrutinib treatment. The receptors stem from a human donor with chronic lymphocytic leukemia.

This clone was observed a handful of times. V usage is TRBV5-4 and J usage is TRBJ2-2; 12 bases agree with TRBD2. The V gene end was trimmed by 0 bases and the J gene end by 6 bases; junction bases not matched to a gene: 3. The germline V gene has CDR1 SGHNT and CDR2 YYREEE (reference sequence). There are 16 residues in the CDR3. As DNA, the CDR3 is TGTGCCAGCAGCTTGGGACTAGCGGGAGTTTCCGGGGAGCTGTTTTTT. This gives the protein CASSLGLAGVSGELFF.

The rearrangement uses TRBV27 and TRBJ1-4, with 8 bases identical to TRBD1. Germline CDR1 and CDR2: MNHEY and SMNVEV (reference sequence). The junction had 12 bases not matched to a gene; V was cut back by 6 bases and J by 0 bases. CDR3 size: 18 residues. The chain's CDR3 is CASRRTGPIFATNEKLFF. The CDR3 DNA reads as TGTGCCAGCAGACGGACAGGGCCAATCTTTGCAACTAATGAAAAACTGTTTTTT. Complete variable domain (other parts from reference TRBV27 and TRBJ1-4): EAQVTQNPRYLITVTGKKLTVTCSQNMNHEYMSWYRQDPGLGLRQIYYSMNVEVTDKGDVPEGYKVSRKEKRNFPLILESPSPNQTSLYFCASRRTGPIFATNEKLFFGSGTQLSVL.

This clone turned up a few times. This chain links TRBV18 with TRBJ1-2, with 7 bases lining up with TRBD1. Germline V gene sequence: CDR1 KGHSH, CDR2 LQKENI. J was trimmed by 1 base and V by 5 bases; bases with no gene match: 4. The CDR3 spans 14 residues. The CDR3, as DNA: TGTGCCAGCTCATACTACAGGGGTAACTATGGCTACACCTTC. Amino acid sequence: CASSYYRGNYGYTF.

The chain has TRBV30 and TRBJ2-1, with 7 bases matching TRBD1. Trimming cost V 3 bases and J 3 bases; bases outside gene matches: 8. Germline CDR1 GTSNPN, CDR2 SVGIG (reference sequence). This CDR3 spans 15 amino acids. This chain's CDR3 is CAWRHTTGVYNEQFF. The CDR3 bases are TGTGCCTGGAGGCATACTACAGGGGTCTACAATGAGCAGTTCTTC.

The rearrangement joins TRBV6-6 to TRBJ1-1; D not certain. Deletions cut 0 bases from V and 8 bases from J, with 13 bases between. The germline V gene encodes CDR1 MNHNY and CDR2 SVGAGI (reference sequence). This CDR3 is 14 amino acids long. The CDR3 here is CASSYSRQAFEAFF. DNA for the CDR3: TGTGCCAGCAGTTACTCGAGGCAGGCCTTCGAAGCTTTCTTT.

The chain links TRBV29-1 to TRBJ2-7; D is ambiguous. The germline CDR1 and CDR2 sequences are SQVTM and ANQGSEA. Trimming shortened V by 0 bases and J by 1 base, and 7 bases separated the two germline ends. The CDR3 totals 13 residues. The CDR3 spells CSVEDVDSYEQYF. Here the CDR3 DNA reads TGCAGCGTTGAAGATGTGGATTCCTACGAGCAGTACTTC.

The CDR3: CASRGLDLETQYF. The CDR3 DNA follows: TGTGCCAGTCGGGGGCTAGATTTGGAGACCCAGTACTTC. The chain employs TRBV19 and TRBJ2-5, with D perhaps given as TRBD1 or TRBD2 (6 bases each). This CDR3 region has 13 residues. Trimming stripped 8 bases from V and 5 bases from J, with 15 bases between. Germline loops: CDR1 LNHDA, CDR2 SQIVND (reference sequence).

This chain joins TRBV5-8 and TRBJ2-5; 10 nucleotides line up with TRBD1. Germline values: CDR1 SGHTS, CDR2 YDEGEE. Trimming removed 2 bases from V and 7 bases from J; junction bases left unmatched: 5. There are 14 residues in the CDR3. In nucleotides, the CDR3 is TGTGCCAGCAGCTTCCGGGACAGGGGAGGGACCCAGTACTTC. This codes for CASSFRDRGGTQYF.

This chain links TRBV6-1 with TRBJ2-5; D not certain. V was shortened by 8 bases and J by 4 bases, with 8 bases between the two germline ends. Germline V gene sequence: CDR1 MNHNS, CDR2 SASEGT. The CDR3 covers 11 residues. The CDR3 DNA reads TGTGCCAGCTCGGTGGGAGAGACCCAGTACTTC. As protein: CASSVGETQYF.

This chain connects TRBV30 to TRBJ2-2; D gene uncertain. The CDR3 loop spans 12 amino acids. V shed 2 bases and J shed 7 bases, with 8 bases lying between them. Germline lookup yields CDR1 GTSNPN and CDR2 SVGIG (reference sequence). The chain's CDR3 is CAWSPRVGELFF. Written as DNA, the CDR3 is TGTGCCTGGAGTCCTAGGGTCGGGGAGCTGTTTTTT.

The chain combines TRBV6-1 with TRBJ1-5; D uncertain. The CDR3 covers 15 residues. Trimming cost V 2 bases and J 0 bases, with 8 bases left between them. Germline V lookup: CDR1 MNHNS, CDR2 SASEGT. CDR3 in DNA: TGTGCCAGCAGTGAATCTCTTTCTAGCAATCAGCCCCAGCATTTT. Translating gives CASSESLSSNQPQHF.

The chain recombines TRBV5-1 with TRBJ2-1; TRBD2 aligns across 7 bases. The V gene's germline CDR1 is SGHRS and CDR2 YFSETQ. CDR3 size: 16 residues. V shed 0 bases and J 2 bases; nucleotides not matched to a gene: 5. The CDR3 region has the DNA TGCGCCAGCAGCTTGGCACCTAGCGGACCCTACAATGAGCAGTTCTTC. Its protein is CASSLAPSGPYNEQFF. Full variable domain (rest looked up from reference TRBV5-1 and TRBJ2-1): KAGVTQTPRYLIKTRGQQVTLSCSPISGHRSVSWYQQTPGQGLQFLFEYFSETQRNKGNFPGRFSGRQFSNSRSEMNVSTLELGDSALYLCASSLAPSGPYNEQFFGPGTRLTVL.

This clone showed up just a few times. The chain is built from TRBV10-3 and TRBJ2-6; no definite D call. V lost 2 bases and J 3 bases, leaving 2 bases between the germline ends. Germline values: CDR1 ENHRY, CDR2 SYGVKD. The CDR3 is 13 residues long. CDR3 nucleotide sequence: TGTGCCATCAGTGAGAGTGGGGCCAACGTCCTGACTTTC. Protein: CAISESGANVLTF.

This clone has a count of ten or more. This rearrangement joins TRBV6-1 to TRBJ1-4, with 7 bases that match TRBD1. Trimming at V came to 2 bases and at J to 8 bases, leaving 8 bases not matched to a gene. CDR1 is MNHNS and CDR2 is SASEGT in the germline V gene. CDR3 size: 15 residues. The CDR3 is CASSENRGWEEKLFF. The CDR3 DNA is TGTGCCAGCAGTGAAAACAGGGGTTGGGAGGAAAAACTGTTTTTT.

This clone was observed many times. The chain is built from TRBV19 and TRBJ2-5, with 7 bases fitting TRBD1. The CDR3 contains 14 residues. The germline V gene encodes CDR1 LNHDA and CDR2 SQIVND (reference sequence). With V trimmed by 4 bases and J by 3 bases, 5 bases remained unmatched. DNA of the CDR3: TGTGCCAGTAGTAGCCGGGACAGAGAAGAGACCCAGTACTTC. This encodes CASSSRDREETQYF.

This clone was seen repeatedly, ten times or more. The chain joins TRBV5-1 to TRBJ2-5; D gene unclear. The V gene lost 3 bases and the J gene lost 3 bases, with 15 bases spanning the gap. The CDR3 loop spans 15 amino acids. The V gene's germline CDR1 is SGHRS and CDR2 YFSETQ. DNA of the CDR3: TGCGCCAGCAGCTCGTCTGGGGAAATGGAAGAGACCCAGTACTTC. Translation: CASSSSGEMEETQYF.

V and J are TRBV6-1 and TRBJ2-1; perhaps TRBD2 as D (6 bases). The CDR3 has 11 residues. V lost 5 bases to trimming and J lost 10 bases, with 9 bases between them. Germline-derived CDR1 and CDR2 are MNHNS and SASEGT. The CDR3 nucleotides read TGTGCCAGCAGTTACGGGGGAGAGCAGTTCTTC. Translated: CASSYGGEQFF.

The chain combines TRBV27 with TRBJ2-3; 16 bases are shared with TRBD2. V lost 4 bases and J lost 6; bases outside the gene matches: 16. Germline CDR1 is MNHEY and CDR2 is SMNVEV (reference sequence). This CDR3 has 20 residues. CDR3 sequence: CASSSQSPGLAGGPGDTQYF. The CDR3 coding sequence is TGTGCCAGCAGTTCTCAATCACCGGGACTAGCGGGAGGGCCTGGGGATACGCAGTATTTT.

This clone was observed at least ten times. The rearrangement links TRBV2 to TRBJ1-2; 7 positions agree with TRBD1. CDR1 and CDR2 from the germline V gene are SNHLY and FYNNEI. The CDR3 spans 14 residues. The trim removed 6 bases at V and 5 bases at J, leaving 9 bases unmatched. Here the CDR3 DNA reads TGTGCCAGCAGGGACACCGGGACAGTATATGGCTACACCTTC. Protein product: CASRDTGTVYGYTF.

The rearrangement links TRBV5-4 to TRBJ2-1; possibly TRBD2 for D (7 bases). With 4 bases removed from V and 4 bases from J, the gap between germline ends came to 18 bases. Germline values: CDR1 SGHNT, CDR2 YYREEE (reference sequence). The CDR3 length is 16 residues. The DNA of the CDR3 is TGTGCCAGCAGCCCGAGTGAGGGGGGGGCGTACAATGAGCAGTTCTTC. Translating gives CASSPSEGGAYNEQFF.

The J gene is TRBJ1-2, the V gene TRBV20-1; the D gene is possibly TRBD1 (5 bases). The V end was cut by 6 bases, the J end by 8 bases, with 13 bases between. The CDR3 runs to 11 residues. Looked up from germline, CDR1 is DFQATT and CDR2 is SNEGSKA (reference sequence). The CDR3 here is CSAPTRGGYTF. DNA of the CDR3: TGCAGTGCCCCAACGCGGGGGGGCTACACCTTC.

This chain uses TRBV2 with TRBJ1-1; D perhaps matches TRBD1 (6 bases). The germline V gene encodes CDR1 SNHLY and CDR2 FYNNEI. V dropped 6 bases and J dropped 1 base, with 9 bases sitting between them. This CDR3 has 13 residues. The CDR3 sequence is CASRRQENTEAFF. The CDR3 DNA sequence: TGTGCCAGCAGGCGACAGGAGAACACTGAAGCTTTCTTT.

The chain has TRBV15 and TRBJ2-3; tentatively, D is TRBD1 or TRBD2 (5 bases each). Germline CDR1 LNHNV, CDR2 YYDKDF (reference sequence). V was pared by 0 bases and J by 6 bases, with 7 bases between. CDR3 length equals 13 residues. CDR3 DNA sequence: TGTGCCACCAGCAGAGATCGGGGCGATACGCAGTATTTT. This translates into CATSRDRGDTQYF.

The chain carries TRBV7-2 and TRBJ2-7, with D unclear. The CDR3 is made up of 14 amino acids. Trimming took off 5 bases at V and 1 base at J, with 12 bases between the two ends. Germline V CDR1 and CDR2: SGHTA, FQGNSA. The CDR3 nucleotides are TGTGCCAGCAGCAAAAACCGGTTTTCCTACGAGCAGTACTTC. Protein sequence: CASSKNRFSYEQYF.

This chain connects TRBV29-1 to TRBJ1-1; D is unclear. Between the trimmed V and J ends, which lost 2 bases and 1 base, there was a span of 11 bases. CDR1 is SQVTM, CDR2 ANQGSEA, per germline. The CDR3 is 14 amino acids. In DNA, the CDR3 is TGCAGCGTTGAATCTTGGGTGGCGAACACTGAAGCTTTCTTT. Translation: CSVESWVANTEAFF. The full variable domain, in which reference TRBV29-1 and TRBJ1-1 provide the parts outside the CDR3, is SAVISQKPSRDICQRGTSLTIQCQVDSQVTMMFWYRQQPGQSLTLIATANQGSEATYESGFVIDKFPISRPNLTFSTLTVSNMSPEDSSIYLCSVESWVANTEAFFGQGTRLTVV.

This chain links TRBV27 with TRBJ2-1; D is possibly TRBD1 (6 bases). The germline V and J ends were trimmed by 2 bases and 4 bases, with 15 bases remaining between them. The CDR3 spans 16 residues. Germline-derived CDR1 and CDR2 are MNHEY and SMNVEV (reference sequence). This CDR3 is CASSLGGRIGYNEQFF. The DNA of the CDR3 is TGTGCCAGCAGTTTAGGGGGCAGAATAGGGTACAATGAGCAGTTCTTC.

The V gene is TRBV5-5, the J gene TRBJ2-7; weak D call: TRBD1 (5 bases). The germline CDR1 and CDR2 sequences are SGHKS and YYEKEE (reference sequence). The CDR3 has 13 residues. Trimming left V 4 bases short and J 2 bases short, with 10 bases between. The chain's CDR3 is CASSQDIAYEQYF. DNA for the CDR3: TGTGCCAGCAGCCAGGACATTGCCTACGAGCAGTACTTC.

The chain joins TRBV10-2 to TRBJ1-5, with 9 positions matching TRBD1. The V and J ends lost 5 bases and 6 bases, in that order; junction bases with no gene match: 17. Germline CDR1 and CDR2: WSHSY and SAAADI. The CDR3 is 18 residues long. CDR3 nucleotides: TGCGCCAGCAGTTGGAACCCTCCGGGACAGGGTATGGGTCAGCCCCAGCATTTT. Residues: CASSWNPPGQGMGQPQHF.

The chain employs TRBV5-4 and TRBJ1-2; D is undetermined. V lost 2 bases and J 4 bases, leaving 6 bases between the germline ends. Germline loops: CDR1 SGHNT, CDR2 YYREEE (reference sequence). The CDR3 consists of 12 residues. CDR3: CASSFPSYGYTF. DNA of the CDR3: TGTGCCAGCAGCTTTCCCTCCTATGGCTACACCTTC. Complete variable domain (other parts from reference TRBV5-4 and TRBJ1-2): ETGVTQSPTHLIKTRGQQVTLRCSSQSGHNTVSWYQQALGQGPQFIFQYYREEENGRGNFPPRFSGLQFPNYSSELNVNALELDDSALYLCASSFPSYGYTFGSGTRLTVV.

The CDR3 sequence: CATSRDGGSNQPQHF. CDR3 DNA: TGTGCCACCAGCAGAGATGGGGGGAGCAATCAGCCCCAGCATTTT. V usage is TRBV15 and J usage is TRBJ1-5; D might be TRBD1 (5 bases). This CDR3 has 15 amino acids. The ends were cut back, 0 bases at V and 1 base at J, with 7 bases in the middle. The germline V gene has CDR1 LNHNV and CDR2 YYDKDF (reference sequence).

V and J are TRBV5-1 and TRBJ1-1, with TRBD1 identical over 9 bases. Germline loops: CDR1 SGHRS, CDR2 YFSETQ. The length of the CDR3 is 15 residues. Germline trimming cut 0 bases from V and 4 bases from J; bases unmatched to any gene: 4. CDR3 in amino acids: CASSLGDRESTEAFF. CDR3 sequence (DNA): TGCGCCAGCAGCTTGGGGGACAGGGAGAGCACTGAAGCTTTCTTT.